These 16 T cell receptor beta chains came from one sample sequenced in a study of CXCR3-negative and CXCR3-positive naive CD8 T cells. 5' RACE with UMI labels generated the TRB cDNA libraries. Reanalyzing the 5' RACE reads, TCRdb keeps one entry per CDR3 protein, without DNA. Recorded for this sample: about 6,700 distinct CDR3 sequences. Sequencing was done on a sample of naive CXCR3- CD8+ T cells from blood. Subset specified: CD45RO-CCR7+CD27+CD95- naive CD8+ T cells lacking CXCR3 (TNR3-). All receptors come from a human donor in good health. Some clones in this sample may be carry-over from other donors' samples.

V and J are TRBV6-6 and TRBJ1-1. The germline V gene encodes CDR1 MNHNY and CDR2 SVGAGI (reference sequence). The CDR3 is 14 residues long. The CDR3 is CASSFGALDTEAFF.

This clonotype is classed as medium-sized by frequency. The V gene is TRBV2, the J gene TRBJ2-3; the D call of TRBD2 rests on TCRdb alone, since no DNA is present to check it. CDR3 length: 15 residues. CDR1 is SNHLY, CDR2 FYNNEI, per germline. The CDR3 protein is CASIRPGGSADTQYF.

By frequency, this clonotype is medium-sized (0.01 to 0.1%). The V gene is TRBV7-6, the J gene TRBJ2-1; TCRdb gives TRBD1 as the D gene, but with no DNA this cannot be confirmed. Germline CDR1 SGHVS, CDR2 FNYEAQ. This CDR3 is built from 17 residues. CDR3 sequence reads: CASSLVAGTAPHNEQFF.

The CDR3 region is CASSLGGQGPNTGELFF. The chain joins TRBV13 to TRBJ2-2; TCRdb indicates TRBD1, and absent DNA this call remains unverified. Germline CDR1 is PRHDT and CDR2 is FYEKMQ (reference sequence). The CDR3 runs 17 residues.

The rearrangement joins TRBV10-3 to TRBJ2-1. Per germline, CDR1 ENHRY and CDR2 SYGVKD. The CDR3 is 14 residues long. The CDR3 is CATATGKQINEQFF.

This clonotype shows up as medium-sized by frequency. V gene TRBV12-3 or TRBV12-4 combines with J gene TRBJ2-1; TCRdb outputs TRBD1, but without DNA this stays unchecked. The CDR3 is made up of 15 amino acids. This chain's CDR3 is CASSLVGTGFSEQFF.

The V and J genes are TRBV6-2 or TRBV6-3 and TRBJ2-3; TCRdb reports TRBD2, a call that lacks DNA to check it against. The CDR3 contains 15 residues. CDR1 is MNHEY, CDR2 SVGEGT, per germline. The CDR3 sequence: CASSYLSGRTDTQYF.

V usage is TRBV20-1 and J usage is TRBJ1-4. The CDR3 length is 15 residues. Germline lookup yields CDR1 DFQATT and CDR2 SNEGSKA (reference sequence). The CDR3 loop is CSALQGGLEDEKLFF.

The chain carries TRBV6-2 or TRBV6-3 and TRBJ2-1; lacking DNA, the TRBD2 call made by TCRdb goes unchecked. The CDR3 loop spans 18 amino acids. Germline CDR1 and CDR2: MNHEY and SVGEGT. CDR3 loop: CASSYLRRPGGPYNEQFF.

This rearrangement joins TRBV5-6 to TRBJ2-1. CDR1 is SGHDT and CDR2 is YYEEEE in the germline V gene. The CDR3 extends over 16 amino acids. This chain's CDR3 is CASSLLRGSSYNEQFF.

In terms of frequency, this clonotype is medium-sized. This chain links TRBV29-1 with TRBJ1-5. The germline gives CDR1 SQVTM, CDR2 ANQGSEA. CDR3 length: 11 amino acids. CDR3 protein: CSVDCVGPQHF.

This clonotype is called medium-sized based on its frequency. The chain recombines TRBV7-8 with TRBJ2-2; TCRdb returns TRBD2, unconfirmable since there is no DNA. CDR1 SGHVS and CDR2 FQNEAQ come from the germline V gene. This CDR3 region has 15 residues. The CDR3 sequence is CASRNRDSGTGELFF.

The chain uses TRBV14 and TRBJ2-5; TCRdb reports TRBD2, a call that lacks DNA to check it against. Per the germline V gene, CDR1 is SGHDN and CDR2 is FVKESK. The CDR3 consists of 15 residues. The CDR3 here is CASSPKGPPAETQYF. Full variable domain (missing parts from reference TRBV14 and TRBJ2-5): EAGVTQFPSHSVIEKGQTVTLRCDPISGHDNLYWYRRVMGKEIKFLLHFVKESKQDESGMPNNRFLAERTGGTYSTLKVQPAELEDSGVYFCASSPKGPPAETQYFGPGTRLLVL.

This clonotype is medium-sized by frequency. The V and J genes are TRBV21-1 and TRBJ2-7; TCRdb picks TRBD1, but there is no DNA to check that call. TRBV21-1 is a known pseudogene. The CDR3 contains 17 residues. The CDR3 is CASTIIRPGQGSYEQYF.

The V gene is TRBV29-1, the J gene TRBJ2-7; TCRdb calls TRBD1, which cannot be checked without DNA. Germline CDR1 and CDR2: SQVTM and ANQGSEA. This CDR3 comprises 12 residues. The CDR3 sequence: CSVGGPTYEQYF.

This chain connects TRBV29-1 to TRBJ1-1; with no DNA, the TCRdb D assignment of TRBD1 cannot be verified. Germline CDR1 reads SQVTM; CDR2 reads ANQGSEA. The CDR3 consists of 12 residues. CDR3: CSVKTGGTEAFF.